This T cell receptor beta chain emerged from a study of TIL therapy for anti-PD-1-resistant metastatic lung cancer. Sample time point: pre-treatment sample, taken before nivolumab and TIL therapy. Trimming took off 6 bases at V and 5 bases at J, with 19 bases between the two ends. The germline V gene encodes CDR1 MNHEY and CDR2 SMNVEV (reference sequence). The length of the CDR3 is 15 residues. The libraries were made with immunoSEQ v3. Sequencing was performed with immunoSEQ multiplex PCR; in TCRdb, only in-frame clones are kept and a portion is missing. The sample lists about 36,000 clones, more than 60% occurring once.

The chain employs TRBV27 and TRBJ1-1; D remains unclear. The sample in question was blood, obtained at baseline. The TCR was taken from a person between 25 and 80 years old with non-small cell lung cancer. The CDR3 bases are TGTGCCAGCAGCCTCGGCGGCCGTGGAGGAACTGAAGCTTTCTTT. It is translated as CASSLGGRGGTEAFF.